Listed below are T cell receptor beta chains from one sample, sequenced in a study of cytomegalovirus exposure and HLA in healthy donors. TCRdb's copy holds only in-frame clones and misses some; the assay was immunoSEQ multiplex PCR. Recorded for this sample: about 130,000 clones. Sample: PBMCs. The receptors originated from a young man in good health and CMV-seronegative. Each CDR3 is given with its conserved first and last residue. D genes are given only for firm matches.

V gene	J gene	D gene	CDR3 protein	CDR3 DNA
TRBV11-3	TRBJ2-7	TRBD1	CASSPGGSYEQYF	TGTGCCAGCAGCCCAGGGGGATCCTACGAGCAGTACTTC
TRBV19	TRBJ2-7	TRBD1	CASSPRTGSYEQYF	TGTGCCAGTAGTCCCCGGACAGGCTCCTACGAGCAGTACTTC
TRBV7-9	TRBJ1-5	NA	CASSLADSDQPQHF	TGTGCCAGCAGCTTAGCGGACAGTGATCAGCCCCAGCATTTT
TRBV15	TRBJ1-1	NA	CATSIQKNTEAFF	TGTGCCACCAGCATACAAAAGAACACTGAAGCTTTCTTT
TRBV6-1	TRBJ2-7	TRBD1	CASSDGTGATEQYF	TGTGCCAGCAGTGATGGGACAGGGGCTACCGAGCAGTACTTC
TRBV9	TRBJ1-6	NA	CASSESRNSPLHF	TGTGCCAGCAGCGAGAGTCGGAATTCACCCCTCCACTTT
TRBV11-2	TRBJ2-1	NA	CASSLRATYNEQFF	TGTGCCAGCAGCTTGAGGGCGACTTACAATGAGCAGTTCTTC
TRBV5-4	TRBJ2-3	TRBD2	CASSFSGIRSSTDTQYF	TGTGCCAGCAGCTTCAGCGGGATCCGTTCTAGCACAGATACGCAGTATTTT
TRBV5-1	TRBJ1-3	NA	CASSFKPGQSGNTIYF	TGCGCCAGCAGTTTTAAACCAGGACAGTCTGGAAACACCATATATTTT
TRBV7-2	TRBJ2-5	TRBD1	CASSRGQGKETQYF	TGTGCCAGCAGCCGAGGACAGGGTAAAGAGACCCAGTACTTC
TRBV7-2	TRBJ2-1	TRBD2	CASSLPSGAYNEQFF	TGTGCCAGCAGCTTACCTAGCGGGGCTTACAATGAGCAGTTCTTC
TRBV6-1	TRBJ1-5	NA	CASSEAAGSNQPQHF	TGTGCCAGCAGTGAAGCGGCGGGTAGCAATCAGCCCCAGCATTTT
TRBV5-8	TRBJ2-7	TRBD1	CASSPPRTGWPYEQYF	TGTGCCAGCAGCCCGCCCAGGACAGGATGGCCCTACGAGCAGTACTTC
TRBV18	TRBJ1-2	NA	CASSPISAREYGYTF	TGTGCCAGCTCACCAATTTCAGCTCGGGAATATGGCTACACCTTC
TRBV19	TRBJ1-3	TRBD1	CASRLTGGLTGNTIYF	TGTGCCAGTAGGTTAACAGGGGGCCTGACTGGAAACACCATATATTTT
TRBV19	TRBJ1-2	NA	CASSWGRGLANYGYTF	TGTGCCAGTAGCTGGGGTAGGGGACTAGCTAACTATGGCTACACCTTC
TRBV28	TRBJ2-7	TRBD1	CASGPGQGFEQYF	TGTGCCAGCGGACCGGGACAGGGCTTCGAGCAGTACTTC
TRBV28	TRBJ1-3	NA	CASSFRGAGNTIYF	TGTGCCAGCAGTTTCCGCGGGGCTGGAAACACCATATATTTT
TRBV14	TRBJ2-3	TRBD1	CASSHLGTGRTDTQYF	TGTGCCAGCAGCCATTTGGGGACAGGGAGAACAGATACGCAGTATTTT
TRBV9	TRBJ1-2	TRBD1	CASSGTGANYGYTF	TGTGCCAGCAGTGGGACAGGAGCTAACTATGGCTACACCTTC
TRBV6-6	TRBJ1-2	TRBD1	CASSNWDRYYGYTF	TGTGCCAGCAGTAATTGGGACAGATACTATGGCTACACCTTC
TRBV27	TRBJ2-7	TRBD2	CASSLFQGLAGGEQYF	TGTGCCAGCAGTTTATTTCAGGGACTAGCGGGCGGCGAGCAGTACTTC
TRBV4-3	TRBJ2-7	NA	CASSQDGSGLGSYEQYF	TGCGCCAGCAGCCAAGATGGGAGTGGACTCGGATCCTACGAGCAGTACTTC
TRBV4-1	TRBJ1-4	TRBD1	CASSRDKRLSGGLSLFF	TGCGCCAGCAGCCGGGACAAGAGGTTGTCAGGGGGGCTGTCACTGTTTTTT
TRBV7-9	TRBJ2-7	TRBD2	CASSSLAGAREQYF	TGTGCCAGCAGCTCACTAGCGGGAGCACGCGAGCAGTACTTC
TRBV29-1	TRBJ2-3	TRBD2	CSLTSGRAPDTQYF	TGCAGCCTAACTAGCGGGAGGGCCCCAGATACGCAGTATTTT
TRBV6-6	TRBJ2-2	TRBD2	CASTVSGAGELFF	TGTGCCAGCACGGTTAGCGGGGCCGGGGAGCTGTTTTTT
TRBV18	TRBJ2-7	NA	CASLGDLAYEQYF	TGTGCCAGCCTAGGGGACTTGGCCTACGAGCAGTACTTC
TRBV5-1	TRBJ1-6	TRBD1	CASKGADNSPLHF	TGCGCCAGCAAGGGGGCCGATAATTCACCCCTCCACTTT
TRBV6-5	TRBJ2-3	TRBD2	CASKRGTDTQYF	TGTGCCAGCAAGCGGGGAACAGATACGCAGTATTTT
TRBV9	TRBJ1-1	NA	CASSVGPLQGGNTEAFF	TGTGCCAGCAGCGTAGGCCCGTTACAGGGCGGTAACACTGAAGCTTTCTTT
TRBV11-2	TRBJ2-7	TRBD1	CASSWGTGDYEQYF	TGTGCCAGCAGCTGGGGGACAGGGGACTACGAGCAGTACTTC
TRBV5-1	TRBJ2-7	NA	CASSSHRATYEQYF	TGCGCCAGCAGCTCCCACAGGGCCACCTACGAGCAGTACTTC
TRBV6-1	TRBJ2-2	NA	CASSENSFGELFF	TGTGCCAGCAGTGAAAATTCATTCGGGGAGCTGTTTTTT
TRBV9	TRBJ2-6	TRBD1	CASSENPDRGSSGANVLTF	TGTGCCAGCAGCGAGAACCCGGACAGGGGCTCCTCTGGGGCCAACGTCCTGACTTTC
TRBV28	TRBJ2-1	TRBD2	CAASSGASSYNEQFF	TGTGCCGCCTCTAGCGGTGCCAGCTCCTACAATGAGCAGTTCTTC
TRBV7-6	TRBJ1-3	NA	CASSLADGGGNTIYF	TGTGCCAGCAGCTTAGCGGACGGGGGAGGAAACACCATATATTTT
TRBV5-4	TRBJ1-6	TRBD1	CASSSSGDSNSPLHF	TGTGCCAGCAGCTCGTCCGGGGACAGCAATTCACCCCTCCACTTT
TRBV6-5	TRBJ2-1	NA	CASSYAGAYNEQFF	TGTGCCAGCAGTTACGCGGGCGCGTACAATGAGCAGTTCTTC
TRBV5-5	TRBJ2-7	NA	CASSPRDEQYF	TGTGCCAGCAGCCCCCGGGACGAGCAGTACTTC
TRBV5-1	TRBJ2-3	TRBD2	CASSVGTSQRQYF	TGCGCCAGCAGCGTGGGGACTAGCCAACGTCAGTATTTT
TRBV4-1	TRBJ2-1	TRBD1	CASSQDPQDRDYNEQFF	TGCGCCAGCAGCCAGGACCCCCAGGACAGGGACTACAATGAGCAGTTCTTC
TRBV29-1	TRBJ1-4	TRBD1	CSVSLDRDVKLFF	TGCAGCGTTTCCTTGGACAGGGACGTAAAACTGTTTTTT
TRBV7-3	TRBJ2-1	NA	CASSLTGSGNEQFF	TGTGCCAGCAGCTTAACCGGGAGCGGAAATGAGCAGTTCTTC
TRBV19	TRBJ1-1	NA	CASRGSRGTEAFF	TGTGCCAGTAGAGGTTCCAGGGGCACTGAAGCTTTCTTT
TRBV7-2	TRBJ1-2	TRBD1	CASSPRTGMSGYTF	TGTGCCAGCAGCCCCCGGACAGGGATGAGTGGCTACACCTTC
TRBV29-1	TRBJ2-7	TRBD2	CSVGEGEEQYF	TGCAGCGTTGGGGAGGGAGAGGAGCAGTACTTC
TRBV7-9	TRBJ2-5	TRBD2	CASSLAGLADRETQYF	TGTGCCAGCAGCTTAGCGGGACTAGCGGACCGAGAGACCCAGTACTTC
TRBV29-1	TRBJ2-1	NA	CSVEGGLFGDNEQFF	TGCAGCGTTGAAGGGGGACTGTTCGGAGACAATGAGCAGTTCTTC
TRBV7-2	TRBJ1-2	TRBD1	CASSPSTGGSDGYTF	TGTGCCAGCAGCCCTTCGACAGGGGGCTCTGATGGCTACACCTTC
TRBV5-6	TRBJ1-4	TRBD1	CASSLRQGVQEKLFF	TGTGCCAGCAGCCTACGACAGGGCGTACAAGAAAAACTGTTTTTT
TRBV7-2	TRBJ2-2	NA	CASSLRVTGELFF	TGTGCCAGCAGTCTCAGGGTTACGGGGGAGCTGTTTTTT
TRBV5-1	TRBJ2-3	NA	CASRSGDTQYF	TGCGCCAGCAGATCGGGAGATACGCAGTATTTT